The 8 T cell receptor beta chains below were found in one sample sequenced in a study of T cells after yellow fever vaccination. TCRdb passed the 5' RACE reads through MiXCR, listing each CDR3 protein once. Of a few hundred thousand distinct CDR3 sequences listed, 6.7% are singletons. The sequenced sample was CD4+ T cells sorted from PBMCs, obtained on the day of the yellow fever booster vaccination. All receptors derive from a man younger than 40 who received the YFV17D yellow fever vaccine.

V is TRBV18 and J is TRBJ2-3, with 12 bases lining up with TRBD2. The CDR3 covers 17 residues. J was trimmed by 3 bases and V by 6 bases; bases with no gene match: 10. In germline, CDR1 is KGHSH, CDR2 LQKENI. The chain's CDR3 is CASSPPGTSGQTDTQYF. The CDR3 DNA sequence: TGTGCCAGCTCGCCCCCCGGGACTAGCGGGCAAACAGATACGCAGTATTTT.

This clonotype has just a few counts. CDR3 amino acids: CASGVRQGNAVEQYF. As DNA, the CDR3 is TGTGCCAGCGGGGTTAGGCAGGGGAACGCGGTCGAGCAGTACTTC. The V gene is TRBV6-1, the J gene TRBJ2-7; D might be TRBD1 (6 bases). CDR1 and CDR2 from the germline V gene are MNHNS and SASEGT. The CDR3 spans 15 residues. V was trimmed by 8 bases and J by 6 bases, leaving 23 bases between them.

In its sample, this clonotype was seen many times. This chain uses TRBV12-3 or TRBV12-4 with TRBJ2-7, with a tentative D call TRBD2 (6 bases). Trimming cost V 6 bases and J 3 bases, with 9 bases left between them. This CDR3 contains 12 residues. The CDR3 DNA is TGTGCCAGCAGCCGGGAGAACTACGAGCAGTACTTC. It codes for CASSRENYEQYF.

The chain is built from TRBV5-1 and TRBJ2-1; 12 bases map to TRBD2. With V trimmed by 2 bases and J by 2 bases, 5 bases remained unmatched. Germline V lookup: CDR1 SGHRS, CDR2 YFSETQ. The CDR3 loop spans 17 amino acids. The CDR3 coding sequence is TGCGCCAGCAGCTTAACACTAGCGGGAGGAACCTACAATGAGCAGTTCTTC. Amino acid sequence: CASSLTLAGGTYNEQFF.

This clonotype was detected ten times or more. The chain uses TRBV5-1 and TRBJ2-2; no reliable D call. CDR3 length equals 15 residues. Germline V gives CDR1 SGHRS, CDR2 YFSETQ. Trimming took off 4 bases at V and 0 bases at J, with 10 bases between the two ends. Here the CDR3 reads CASSPDGTNTGELFF. Here the CDR3 DNA reads TGCGCCAGCAGCCCGGACGGCACGAACACCGGGGAGCTGTTTTTT. Filled out from reference TRBV5-1 and TRBJ2-2, the complete variable domain reads KAGVTQTPRYLIKTRGQQVTLSCSPISGHRSVSWYQQTPGQGLQFLFEYFSETQRNKGNFPGRFSGRQFSNSRSEMNVSTLELGDSALYLCASSPDGTNTGELFFGEGSRLTVL.

This clonotype was counted at least ten times. The genes are TRBV7-3 and TRBJ2-2; TRBD2 matches at 7 bases. Germline assignment: CDR1 SGHTA and CDR2 FQGTGA. This CDR3 is 15 amino acids long. Trimming took 1 base from V and 7 from J; bases not matched to a gene: 6. The CDR3 DNA sequence: TGTGCCAGCAGCTTAAAAGGGAGGGCTCACGGGGAGCTGTTTTTT. Residues: CASSLKGRAHGELFF.

This clonotype came up many times. The V gene is TRBV6-2 or TRBV6-3, the J gene TRBJ1-2; D not certain. Looked up from germline, CDR1 is MNHEY and CDR2 is SVGEGT. Trimming shortened V by 3 bases and J by 2 bases, and 7 bases separated the two germline ends. This CDR3 region has 13 residues. For the CDR3, the DNA is TGTGCCAGCAGTTATGGAGGGAACTATGGCTACACCTTC. Protein sequence: CASSYGGNYGYTF.

The genes are TRBV5-6 and TRBJ2-7; 7 nucleotides align to TRBD1. The V gene end was trimmed by 5 bases and the J gene end by 2 bases; junction bases not matched to a gene: 4. The CDR3 contains 13 residues. In germline, CDR1 is SGHDT, CDR2 YYEEEE. The CDR3 coding sequence is TGTGCCAGCAGTGTACAGGGGACCTACGAGCAGTACTTC. The encoded protein is CASSVQGTYEQYF.